This TCR beta chain emerged from a study of blood T cells in healthy people across ages. The second PCR ran roughly 6 to 11 cycles with a sample-barcoded 5' primer and J-beta primers. TCRdb reprocessed the 5' RACE reads with MiXCR, giving one entry per CDR3 protein. The sample shows under 2 million distinct CDR3 sequences, roughly a third of them seen only once. Per germline, CDR1 SQVTM and CDR2 ANQGSEA. The CDR3 consists of 11 residues. In this sample, this clonotype turned up many times. Extraction of total RNA produced a minimum of 5 micrograms from each sample. The rearrangement links TRBV29-1 to TRBJ2-3, with D perhaps matching TRBD1 (6 bases). Sequences were obtained from blood. The sequence derives from a young woman in good health. This CDR3 reads CSYRGTDTQYF. As DNA, the CDR3 is TGCAGTTACAGGGGCACAGATACGCAGTATTTT.